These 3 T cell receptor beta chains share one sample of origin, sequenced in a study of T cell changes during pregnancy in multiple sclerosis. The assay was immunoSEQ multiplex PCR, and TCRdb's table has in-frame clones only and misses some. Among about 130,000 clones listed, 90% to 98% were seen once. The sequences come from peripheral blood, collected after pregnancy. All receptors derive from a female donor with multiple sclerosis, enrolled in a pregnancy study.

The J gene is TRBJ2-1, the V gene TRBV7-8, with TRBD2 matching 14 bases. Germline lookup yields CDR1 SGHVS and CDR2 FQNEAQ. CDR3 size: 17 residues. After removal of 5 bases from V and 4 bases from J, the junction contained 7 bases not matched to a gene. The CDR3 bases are TGTGCCAGCAGCATAATCGGACTAGCGGGAGGTTACAATGAGCAGTTCTTC. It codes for CASSIIGLAGGYNEQFF. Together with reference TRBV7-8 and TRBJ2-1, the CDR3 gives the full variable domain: GAGVSQSPRYKVAKRGQDVALRCDPISGHVSLFWYQQALGQGPEFLTYFQNEAQLDKSGLPSDRFFAERPEGSVSTLKIQRTQQEDSAVYLCASSIIGLAGGYNEQFFGPGTRLTVL.

This chain's CDR3 is CASSVGGRAVNEQFF. The CDR3 DNA is TGTGCCAGCAGCGTGGGCGGGAGGGCGGTAAATGAGCAGTTCTTC. The J gene is TRBJ2-1, the V gene TRBV28; 9 bases are shared with TRBD2. J was trimmed by 7 bases and V by 6 bases; bases with no gene match: 10. From germline, CDR1 is MDHEN and CDR2 SYDVKM. The CDR3 runs 15 residues.

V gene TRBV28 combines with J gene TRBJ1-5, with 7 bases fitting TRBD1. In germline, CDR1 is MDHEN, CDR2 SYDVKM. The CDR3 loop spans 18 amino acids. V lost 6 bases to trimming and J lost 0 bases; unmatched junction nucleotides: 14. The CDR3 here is CASSIRPGQQNSNQPQHF. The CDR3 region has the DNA TGTGCCAGCAGCATACGTCCGGGACAGCAAAATAGCAATCAGCCCCAGCATTTT. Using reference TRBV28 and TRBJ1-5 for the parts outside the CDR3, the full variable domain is DVKVTQSSRYLVKRTGEKVFLECVQDMDHENMFWYRQDPGLGLRLIYFSYDVKMKEKGDIPEGYSVSREKKERFSLILESASTNQTSMYLCASSIRPGQQNSNQPQHFGDGTRLSIL.